This T cell receptor beta chain was retrieved from a study of control samples from healthy donors and cancer patients (dated by TCRdb to the early 2020s). The CDR3 contains 13 residues, cysteine and phenylalanine counted. Solely the CDR3 DNA is kept, with 39 bases framed from the first base. CDR1 is given as SNHLY and CDR2 as FYNNEI, both from the germline V gene. V is cut by 2 bases and J by 7 bases, and the space between the germline ends is 8 bases. Libraries came from the immunoSEQ multiplex PCR assay. TCRdb took this table from immuneACCESS and kept in-frame rearrangements with V and J called. Such tables lack part of the clones; where checked against another copy, unresolved V genes explain under half of the gap, and the rest is unexplained. For this sample there are about 130,000 clones; around 92% appear just once. The top ten clonotypes cover less than 2.5% of the sample. About this clone: The specificity of this receptor is unknown. No much larger clonotype is one base removed from it; base qualities were not supplied.

This TCR was sampled from a woman aged 50 to 60 in good health. The sequenced sample was blood. This chain is built from TRBV2 and TRBJ1-4, with TRBD1 tentatively as D gene (5 bases match). CDR3 region: CASSESGFEKLFF. Read as DNA, the sequence is TGTGCCAGCAGTGAATCAGGGTTTGAAAAACTGTTTTTT.